This TCR beta chain stems from a study of neoadjuvant anti-PD-1 for oral cavity cancer. This sample's time point: after neoadjuvant nivolumab, at surgical resection. Concerning this clone itself: Its antigen remains unidentified.

Overall study findings and caveats: TCR analyses covered only a few patients per response group.

Trimming removed 5 bases from V and 3 bases from J, with 10 bases in between. The length of the CDR3 is 13 residues. The germline gives CDR1 SGHAT, CDR2 FQDESV (reference sequence). Clones were sequenced by immunoSEQ multiplex PCR, and TCRdb holds only the in-frame ones, with some missing. The sample consists of roughly 36,000 clones, about 36% of them appearing once. The genes are TRBV11-1 and TRBJ1-1; possible D gene TRBD1, 6 bases. This clonotype was sampled from a person between 35 and 79 years old with oral cavity squamous cell carcinoma. Sequencing used tumor tissue, obtained after nivolumab (anti-PD-1) treatment. The CDR3 coding sequence is TGTGCCAGCAGCCTACAGGGTGACACTGAAGCTTTCTTT. Amino acids: CASSLQGDTEAFF.